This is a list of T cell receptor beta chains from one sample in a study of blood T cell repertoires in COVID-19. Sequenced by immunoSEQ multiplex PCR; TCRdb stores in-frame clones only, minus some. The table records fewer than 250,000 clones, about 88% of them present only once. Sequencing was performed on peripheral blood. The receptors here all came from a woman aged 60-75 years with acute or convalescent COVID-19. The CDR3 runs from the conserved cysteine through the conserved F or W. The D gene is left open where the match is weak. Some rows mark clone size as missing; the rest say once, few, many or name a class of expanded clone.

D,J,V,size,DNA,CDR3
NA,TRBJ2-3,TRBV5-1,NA,TGCGCCAGCACTAACGACCAGGTTGATACAGATACGCAGTATTTT,CASTNDQVDTDTQYF
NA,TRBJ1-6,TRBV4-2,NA,TGTGCCAGCAGCCAAGCGACGTGGGGCAGGGGATCGAGCTCCTATAATTCACCCCTCCACTTT,CASSQATWGRGSSSYNSPLHF
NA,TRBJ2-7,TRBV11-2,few,TGTGCCAGCAGCTTAGTAACAGGTAGCTACGAGCAGTACTTC,CASSLVTGSYEQYF
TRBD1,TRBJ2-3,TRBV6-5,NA,TGTGCCAGCAGTCTCCGGGACAGACGCACAGATACGCAGTATTTT,CASSLRDRRTDTQYF
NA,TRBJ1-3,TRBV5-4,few,TGTGCCAGCAGCAGCGGGATCTTTAAGGACACCATATATTTT,CASSSGIFKDTIYF
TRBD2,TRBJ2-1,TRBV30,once,TGTGCCTGGAGTATAAGTCTAGCGGGGGTCAATGAGCAGTTCTTC,CAWSISLAGVNEQFF
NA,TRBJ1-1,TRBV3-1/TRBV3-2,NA,TGTGCCAGCAGCCCGCCTCAGGCCAGACCCGCCAAGAACACTGAAGCTTTCTTT,CASSPPQARPAKNTEAFF
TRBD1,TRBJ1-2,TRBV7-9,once,TGTGCCAGCAGCTCGACAGGGGGCGCTGACTATGGCTACACCTTC,CASSSTGGADYGYTF
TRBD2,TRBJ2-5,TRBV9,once,TGTGCCAGCAGCGTGACTAGCGGCCAAGAGACCCAGTACTTC,CASSVTSGQETQYF
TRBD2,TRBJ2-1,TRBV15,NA,TGTGCCACCAGCAGAGGACTAGCGGCCTACAATGAGCAGTTCTTC,CATSRGLAAYNEQFF
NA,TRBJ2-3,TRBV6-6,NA,TGTGCCAGCAGTTACTCGAGCGGGTTTGGGATCGGGACGCAGTATTTT,CASSYSSGFGIGTQYF
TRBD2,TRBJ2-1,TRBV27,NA,TGTGCCAGCAGCCGCCTTAGCGGGAGCGTGTACAATGAGCAGTTCTTC,CASSRLSGSVYNEQFF
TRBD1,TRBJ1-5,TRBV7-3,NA,TGTGCCAGCAGCCGGGACAGCACTCAGCCCCAGCATTTT,CASSRDSTQPQHF
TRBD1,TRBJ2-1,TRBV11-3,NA,TGTGCCAGCAGCCAGACCCCCAGGGGGACTGAGCAGTTCTTC,CASSQTPRGTEQFF
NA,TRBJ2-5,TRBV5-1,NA,TGCGCCAGCAGCGCACAGTACCAAGAGACCCAGTACTTC,CASSAQYQETQYF
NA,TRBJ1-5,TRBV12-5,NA,TGTGCTAGTGGTTATACAGGGAATCAGCCCCAGCATTTT,CASGYTGNQPQHF
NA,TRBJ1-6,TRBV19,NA,TGTGCCAGTAGTGACCCACGAGGCATGAGCTCCTATAATTCACCCCTCCACTTT,CASSDPRGMSSYNSPLHF
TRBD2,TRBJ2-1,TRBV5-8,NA,TGTGCCAGCAGCCGAACTAGCGGGGGGTCAAATAAGCAGTTCTTC,CASSRTSGGSNKQFF
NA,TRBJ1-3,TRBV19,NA,TGTGCCAGTAGTAAGACAGGATCTGGAAACACCATATATTTT,CASSKTGSGNTIYF
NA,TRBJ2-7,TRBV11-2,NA,TGTGCCAGCAGCCCCACCAGGGGATCCTACGAGCAGTACTTC,CASSPTRGSYEQYF
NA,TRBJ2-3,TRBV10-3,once,TGTGCCATCCTTCACCCCCCGGGAGATACGCAGTATTTT,CAILHPPGDTQYF
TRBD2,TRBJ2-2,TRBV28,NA,TGTGCCAGCAGTTCGCCGGGACTAGCGGGAGGGGGCACCGGGGAGCTGTTTTTT,CASSSPGLAGGGTGELFF
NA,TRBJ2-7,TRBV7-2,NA,TGTGCCAGCAGTCTCCGACTTGATCTAGCGTTTCTTTACGAGCAGTACTTC,CASSLRLDLAFLYEQYF
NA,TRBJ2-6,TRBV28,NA,TGTGCCAGCAGTGTGACAGGCTCTGGGGCCAACGTCCTGACTTTC,CASSVTGSGANVLTF
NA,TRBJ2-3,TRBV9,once,TGTGCCAGCACTAGTTCTCTTTCCACAGATACGCAGTATTTT,CASTSSLSTDTQYF
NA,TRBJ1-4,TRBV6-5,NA,TGTGCCAGCAGTTACTCGAAGAACATGGAAAAACTGTTTTTT,CASSYSKNMEKLFF
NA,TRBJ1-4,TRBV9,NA,TGTGCCAGCAGCGAGGGTGGGGCGGCTAATGAAAAACTGTTTTTT,CASSEGGAANEKLFF
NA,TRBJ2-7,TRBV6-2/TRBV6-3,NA,TGTGCCAGCAGTAGACAGATAGCCTACGAGCAGTACTTC,CASSRQIAYEQYF
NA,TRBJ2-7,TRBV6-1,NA,TGTGCCAGCAGTGAAGTGGGGAGGCTCTACGAGCAGTACTTC,CASSEVGRLYEQYF
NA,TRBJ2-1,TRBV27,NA,TGTGCCAGCAGTTTCCAAGGGGGTTCCTACAATGAGCAGTTCTTC,CASSFQGGSYNEQFF
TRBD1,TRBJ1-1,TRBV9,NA,TGTGCCAGCAGCAACTCGGGACAGGGGCCTCTCTTGAACACTGAAGCTTTCTTT,CASSNSGQGPLLNTEAFF
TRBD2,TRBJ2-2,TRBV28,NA,TGTGCCAGCAGTAGCGGGAGTCGGTCCGGGGAGCTGTTTTTT,CASSSGSRSGELFF
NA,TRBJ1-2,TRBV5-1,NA,TGCGCCAGCAGCTTGGAACAGACGTATGGCTACACCTTC,CASSLEQTYGYTF
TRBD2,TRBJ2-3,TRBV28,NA,TGTGCCAGCAGTGCACGACTAGCGGACTCCACAGATACGCAGTATTTT,CASSARLADSTDTQYF
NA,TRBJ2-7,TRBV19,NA,TGTGCCAGTAGTATAGGTAGCGGACCCTACGAGCAGTACTTC,CASSIGSGPYEQYF
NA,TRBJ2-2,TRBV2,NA,TGTGCCAGCAGTCTGGTGACACTCAACACCGGGGAGCTGTTTTTT,CASSLVTLNTGELFF
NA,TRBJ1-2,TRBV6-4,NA,TGTGCCAGCAGTGCTACAGGGAGTTTTTATAACTATGGCTACACCTTC,CASSATGSFYNYGYTF
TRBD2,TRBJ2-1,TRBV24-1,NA,TGTGCCACCAGTGAACCCCAGCGGGCGCGCGGGAGGGCCTACAATGAGCAGTTCTTC,CATSEPQRARGRAYNEQFF
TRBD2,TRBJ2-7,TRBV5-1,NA,TGCGCCAGCAGCTTAGGGGGTAGCGGGAGACAGTACGAGCAGTACTTC,CASSLGGSGRQYEQYF
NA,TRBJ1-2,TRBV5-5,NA,TGTGCCAGCAGTCAATGGAGGGGTGGCTACACCTTC,CASSQWRGGYTF
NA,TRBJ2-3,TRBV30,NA,TGTGCCTGGAGTGAGACCCAGTCGCGGACAGATACGCAGTATTTT,CAWSETQSRTDTQYF
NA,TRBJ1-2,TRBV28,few,TGTGCCAGCAGTTTACATGAGAACTTTAGGGGCTATGGCTACACCTTC,CASSLHENFRGYGYTF
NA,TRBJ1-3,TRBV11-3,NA,TGTGCCAGCAGTGCGAGCTCTGGAAACACCATATATTTT,CASSASSGNTIYF
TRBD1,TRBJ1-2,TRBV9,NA,TGTGCCAGCAGCGCCTGGACAGGGGATTTCGGTGGCTACACCTTC,CASSAWTGDFGGYTF
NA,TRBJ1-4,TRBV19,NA,TGTGCCAGTAGTATCCCGGGGGGCGGGAAAAAACTGTTTTTT,CASSIPGGGKKLFF
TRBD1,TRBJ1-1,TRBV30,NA,TGTGCCCGAACCGGGACAGGGATGAACACTGAAGCTTTCTTT,CARTGTGMNTEAFF
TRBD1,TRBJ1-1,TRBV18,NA,TGTGCCAGCTCAACTCTACGACAGGGGGATCAGAACACTGAAGCTTTCTTT,CASSTLRQGDQNTEAFF
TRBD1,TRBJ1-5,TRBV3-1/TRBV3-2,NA,TGTGCCAGCAGCCAAGCGCCCGGGACAGGGGTTAATCAGCCCCAGCATTTT,CASSQAPGTGVNQPQHF
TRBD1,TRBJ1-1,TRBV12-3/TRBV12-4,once,TGTGCCAGCATCGACAGGGGGAACACTGAAGCTTTCTTT,CASIDRGNTEAFF
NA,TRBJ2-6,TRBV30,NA,TGTGCCTGGAGTGTTAGGGGGGGCTTTACGACTGGGGCCAACGTCCTGACTTTC,CAWSVRGGFTTGANVLTF
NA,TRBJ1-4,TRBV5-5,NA,TGTGCCAGCAGGTTGAGTGCGATTGAGGAAAAACTGTTTTTT,CASRLSAIEEKLFF
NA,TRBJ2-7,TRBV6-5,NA,TGTGCCAGCAGTATAGGGGGGGCCGGGTACGAGCAGTACTTC,CASSIGGAGYEQYF
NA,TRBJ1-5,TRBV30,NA,TGTGCCTGGAGTGTATACGGCGGAGGGATCAATCAGCCCCAGCATTTT,CAWSVYGGGINQPQHF
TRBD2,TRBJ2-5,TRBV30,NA,TGTGCCTGGGCCCCTAGCGGGTGGTACCAAGAGACCCAGTACTTC,CAWAPSGWYQETQYF
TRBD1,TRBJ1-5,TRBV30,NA,TGTGCCTGGGCCTCTCAGGGGGCGGGCAATCAGCCCCAGCATTTT,CAWASQGAGNQPQHF
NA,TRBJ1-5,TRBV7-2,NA,TGTGCCAGCAGCACAGTATCGGCGGGGTCGGGTCAGCCCCAGCATTTT,CASSTVSAGSGQPQHF
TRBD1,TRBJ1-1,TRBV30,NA,TGTGCCTGGAGCCCGGGACAGGGGTATTACACTGAAGCTTTCTTT,CAWSPGQGYYTEAFF
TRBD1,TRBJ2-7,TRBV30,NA,TGTGCCTGGAGTGTACCCAGGACAGGGAGGTACGAGCAGTACTTC,CAWSVPRTGRYEQYF
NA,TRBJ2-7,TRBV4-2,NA,TGTGCCAGCAGCCAAGGGCTAGCGAGGAGCGAGCAGTACTTC,CASSQGLARSEQYF